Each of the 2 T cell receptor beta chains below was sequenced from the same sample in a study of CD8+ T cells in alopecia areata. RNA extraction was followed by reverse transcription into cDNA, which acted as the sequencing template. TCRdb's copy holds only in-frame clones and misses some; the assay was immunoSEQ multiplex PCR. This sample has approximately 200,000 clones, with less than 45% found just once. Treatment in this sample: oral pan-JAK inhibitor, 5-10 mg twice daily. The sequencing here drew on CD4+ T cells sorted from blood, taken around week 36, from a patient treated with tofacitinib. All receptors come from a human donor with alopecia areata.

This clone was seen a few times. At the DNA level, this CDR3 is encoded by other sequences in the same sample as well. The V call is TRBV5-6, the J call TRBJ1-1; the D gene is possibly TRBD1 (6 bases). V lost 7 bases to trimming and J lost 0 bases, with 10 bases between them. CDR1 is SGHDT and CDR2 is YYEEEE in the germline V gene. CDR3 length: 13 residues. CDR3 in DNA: TGTGCCAGCTCTGGGGGCTTGAACACTGAAGCTTTCTTT. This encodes CASSGGLNTEAFF. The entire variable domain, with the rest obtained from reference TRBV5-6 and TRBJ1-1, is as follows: DAGVTQSPTHLIKTRGQQVTLRCSPKSGHDTVSWYQQALGQGPQFIFQYYEEEERQRGNFPDRFSGHQFPNYSSELNVNALLLGDSALYLCASSGGLNTEAFFGQGTRLTVV.

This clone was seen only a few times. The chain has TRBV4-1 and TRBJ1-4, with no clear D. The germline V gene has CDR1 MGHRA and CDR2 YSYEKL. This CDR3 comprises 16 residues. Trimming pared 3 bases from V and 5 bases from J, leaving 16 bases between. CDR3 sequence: CASSHVYRERNEKLFF. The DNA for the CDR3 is TGCGCCAGCAGCCACGTATACCGGGAAAGAAATGAAAAACTGTTTTTT.